This T cell receptor beta chain was found in a study of cytomegalovirus exposure and HLA in healthy donors. Study details: The study's early data release held about 77 million unique TCRs from HLA-typed donors. Study results and caveats: Reportedly, fewer N-insertions than the approximately 700-donor mean appeared in an Asian-associated ancestry cluster in a later analysis.

The V end was cut by 6 bases, the J end by 1 base, with 10 bases between. The CDR3 totals 14 residues. The germline gives CDR1 KGHSH, CDR2 LQKENI. About this clone: Its matching antigen is unknown.

The PCR used 60 Vbeta and 13 Jbeta primers. Sequencing used immunoSEQ multiplex PCR; TCRdb keeps in-frame clones, though not all of them. The table includes about 300,000 clones, 80% to 90% detected once. This TCR was recovered from a man aged 40-55 years in good health and CMV-seropositive. Sequenced material: PBMCs. V gene TRBV18 combines with J gene TRBJ1-5; no clear D gene. CDR3 region: CASSPGTSNQPQHF. The CDR3 DNA is TGTGCCAGCTCCCCGGGAACCAGCAATCAGCCCCAGCATTTT.